The next 28 T cell receptor beta chains were all read from a single sample in a study of blood T cell repertoires in COVID-19. Using immunoSEQ multiplex PCR, the repertoire was profiled, and TCRdb retains in-frame clones only, with some absent. The sample gives 200,000 to 250,000 clones, less than 85% of which show up once; approximately 2.6% is in the top ten. The material sequenced was peripheral blood. The receptor source for this set is a woman between 65 and 79 years old with active or convalescent COVID-19.

CDR3 loop: CAISDHSNQPQHF. Here the CDR3 DNA reads TGTGCCATCAGTGACCATAGCAATCAGCCCCAGCATTTT. The chain carries TRBV10-3 and TRBJ1-5, with D unclear. Deletions cut 3 bases from V and 0 bases from J, with 3 bases between. This CDR3 is built from 13 residues. Germline V gene lookup returns CDR1 ENHRY and CDR2 SYGVKD.

This clone showed up just once. The rearrangement joins TRBV29-1 to TRBJ1-3; weak D call: TRBD1 (5 bases). V was clipped by 2 bases and J by 4 bases, with 12 bases between them. There are 14 residues in the CDR3. Germline V gives CDR1 SQVTM, CDR2 ANQGSEA. The CDR3 spells CSVEQGISGNTIYF. CDR3 in DNA: TGCAGCGTTGAACAGGGTATTTCCGGAAACACCATATATTTT. Complete variable domain (other parts from reference TRBV29-1 and TRBJ1-3): SAVISQKPSRDICQRGTSLTIQCQVDSQVTMMFWYRQQPGQSLTLIATANQGSEATYESGFVIDKFPISRPNLTFSTLTVSNMSPEDSSIYLCSVEQGISGNTIYFGEGSWLTVV.

This clone was detected only a few times. This sequence joins TRBV10-1 and TRBJ2-1, with 10 positions matching TRBD2. Germline loops: CDR1 WNHNN, CDR2 SYGVQD (reference sequence). V was clipped by 3 bases and J by 8 bases; unmatched bases: 7. The CDR3 is 15 residues long. The CDR3 sequence: CASSETGLAVHEQFF. For the CDR3, the DNA is TGCGCCAGCAGTGAAACAGGACTAGCGGTGCATGAGCAGTTCTTC.

The chain has TRBV6-6 and TRBJ2-7; 11 nucleotides line up with TRBD2. The V and J ends lost 5 bases and 3 bases, in that order; junction bases with no gene match: 3. The germline CDR1 and CDR2 sequences are MNHNY and SVGAGI (reference sequence). The CDR3 is 14 residues long. The CDR3 protein is CASSPGTSGYEQYF. The CDR3 nucleotides read TGTGCCAGCAGTCCAGGGACTAGCGGCTACGAGCAGTACTTC.

The count of this clone is one. This chain connects TRBV13 to TRBJ2-2; D may be TRBD1 (6 bases). The CDR3 is 14 amino acids. Germline CDR1 and CDR2: PRHDT and FYEKMQ (reference sequence). The V gene lost 0 bases and the J gene lost 10 bases, with 12 bases spanning the gap. CDR3 DNA sequence: TGTGCCAGCAGCTTAGGAGGGGGTGATGAGGAGCTGTTTTTT. This gives the protein CASSLGGGDEELFF.

The chain has TRBV6-6 and TRBJ2-3; 11 nucleotides agree with TRBD2. This CDR3 contains 16 residues. V lost 6 bases to trimming and J lost 1 base; unmatched junction nucleotides: 6. Looked up from germline, CDR1 is MNHNY and CDR2 is SVGAGI (reference sequence). The CDR3 bases are TGTGCCAGCAGCATTAGACTAGCGGGACGCACAGATACGCAGTATTTT. It codes for CASSIRLAGRTDTQYF.

This chain joins TRBV19 and TRBJ1-6; D is perhaps TRBD1 (5 bases). The CDR3 runs to 17 residues. Trimming pared 5 bases from V and 9 bases from J, leaving 23 bases between. Germline values: CDR1 LNHDA, CDR2 SQIVND (reference sequence). CDR3 protein: CASSWGDGRMGGSPLHF. As DNA, the CDR3 is TGTGCCAGTAGTTGGGGAGACGGACGGATGGGGGGTTCACCCCTCCACTTT.

The genes are TRBV19 and TRBJ2-5; TRBD1 matches at 9 bases. The V gene end was trimmed by 5 bases and the J gene end by 7 bases; junction bases not matched to a gene: 11. Germline V gene sequence: CDR1 LNHDA, CDR2 SQIVND (reference sequence). This CDR3 is 15 amino acids long. CDR3 nucleotides: TGTGCCAGTAGTCTCCGGACAGGGGTGACCGTGACCCAGTACTTC. Translating gives CASSLRTGVTVTQYF.

This chain uses TRBV5-1 with TRBJ2-6, with D possibly matching TRBD2 (6 bases). CDR3 length: 16 amino acids. V shed 6 bases and J shed 0 bases, with 13 bases lying between them. Germline CDR1 and CDR2: SGHRS and YFSETQ. The CDR3 loop reads CASTPGGTSGANVLTF. The DNA of the CDR3 is TGCGCCAGCACCCCTGGGGGGACCTCTGGGGCCAACGTCCTGACTTTC.

This chain connects TRBV27 to TRBJ1-6, with TRBD1 matching over 8 bases. The length of the CDR3 is 18 residues. Germline assignment: CDR1 MNHEY and CDR2 SMNVEV (reference sequence). V lost 7 bases, J lost 4 bases, and 15 bases stayed unmatched. The CDR3 sequence is CASILAVRRDRYNSPLHF. In DNA, the CDR3 is TGTGCCAGCATTCTCGCGGTCCGGCGGGACAGGTATAATTCACCCCTCCACTTT.

The chain links TRBV30 to TRBJ1-4; D gene uncertain. The germline CDR1 and CDR2 sequences are GTSNPN and SVGIG (reference sequence). This CDR3 contains 13 residues. The V end was cut by 1 base, the J end by 4 bases, with 7 bases between. CDR3 sequence (DNA): TGTGCCTGGAGTGAGCGGTTTAATGAAAAACTGTTTTTT. This translates into CAWSERFNEKLFF.

The genes are TRBV4-3 and TRBJ1-2; D may be TRBD1 (6 bases). Germline V gene lookup returns CDR1 LGHNA and CDR2 YSLEER. This CDR3 contains 13 residues. Trimming removed 2 bases at V and 9 bases at J, with 13 bases between. CDR3 in DNA: TGCGCCAGCAGCCAACCAGGACAGCGGAGCTACACCTTC. Its translation is CASSQPGQRSYTF.

The CDR3, as DNA: TGTGCCAGCAGCCAATTTACAGGGGAAGGACAGCCCCAGCATTTT. This encodes CASSQFTGEGQPQHF. The chain links TRBV3-1 (or the pseudogene TRBV3-2) to TRBJ1-5; 7 nucleotides align to TRBD1. This CDR3 contains 15 residues. CDR1 is LGHDT and CDR2 is YNNKEL in the germline V gene (reference sequence). Germline trimming cut 2 bases from V and 7 bases from J; bases unmatched to any gene: 8.

DNA of the CDR3: TGCGCCAGCAGCCCCGGGACAGGGGTATTGGCTCCTGAAGCTTTCTTT. The encoded protein is CASSPGTGVLAPEAFF. V is TRBV5-1 and J is TRBJ1-1; TRBD1 matches 10 bases. V shed 4 bases, J shed 6 bases, and the junction held 12 bases outside the gene matches. The germline CDR1 and CDR2 sequences are SGHRS and YFSETQ. This CDR3 is built from 16 residues.

The chain combines TRBV7-6 with TRBJ1-2; 7 bases are a match to TRBD1. The germline gives CDR1 SGHVS, CDR2 FNYEAQ. Trimming removed 6 bases from V and 8 bases from J; junction bases left unmatched: 9. This CDR3 contains 13 residues. As DNA, the CDR3 is TGTGCCAGCAGTCCTGACAGGGTGGGGGGCTACACCTTC. Translated: CASSPDRVGGYTF. The whole variable domain, filled in from reference TRBV7-6 and TRBJ1-2, reads GAGVSQSPRYKVTKRGQDVALRCDPISGHVSLYWYRQALGQGPEFLTYFNYEAQQDKSGLPNDRFSAERPEGSISTLTIQRTEQRDSAMYRCASSPDRVGGYTFGSGTRLTVV.

This clone was picked up a small number of times. This rearrangement joins TRBV2 to TRBJ1-1; tentative D call: TRBD1 (5 bases). The germline V gene encodes CDR1 SNHLY and CDR2 FYNNEI. Trimming removed 2 bases from V and 8 bases from J, with 15 bases in between. The CDR3 is made up of 14 amino acids. The chain's CDR3 is CASSENLDSIEAFF. The CDR3 nucleotides are TGTGCCAGCAGTGAAAACTTAGACAGTATCGAAGCTTTCTTT.

J is TRBJ2-3 and V is TRBV20-1; D call uncertain. V lost 5 bases to trimming and J lost 5 bases, with 8 bases between them. The CDR3 is made up of 11 amino acids. From germline, CDR1 is DFQATT and CDR2 SNEGSKA (reference sequence). The CDR3 DNA reads TGCAGTGCTCCTTACGGAGATACGCAGTATTTT. Its protein product is CSAPYGDTQYF.

The chain links TRBV7-6 to TRBJ2-5; 8 nucleotides align to TRBD2. The CDR3 totals 16 residues. After removal of 6 bases from V and 4 bases from J, the junction contained 13 bases not matched to a gene. The germline V gene encodes CDR1 SGHVS and CDR2 FNYEAQ. Here the CDR3 reads CASSLIGGGPLETQYF. The CDR3 nucleotides are TGTGCCAGCAGTCTTATCGGGGGGGGCCCTTTAGAGACCCAGTACTTC.

The chain carries TRBV4-3 and TRBJ2-1; possibly TRBD2 for D (5 bases). Germline lookup yields CDR1 LGHNA and CDR2 YSLEER. V gave up 3 bases and J gave up 4 bases, with 13 bases separating them. The length of the CDR3 is 15 residues. CDR3 nucleotides: TGCGCCAGCAGCCATGTAGCGAATGCTTACAATGAGCAGTTCTTC. Translating it yields CASSHVANAYNEQFF.

The chain has TRBV28 and TRBJ2-5; 10 positions agree with TRBD2. V was pared by 1 base and J by 5 bases, with 4 bases of the junction left unmatched. This CDR3 contains 15 residues. Germline-derived CDR1 and CDR2 are MDHEN and SYDVKM. The CDR3 bases are TGTGCCAGCAGTTTATCAAGCGGGGGGGCGGAGACCCAGTACTTC. It yields the protein CASSLSSGGAETQYF.

This chain connects TRBV5-5 to TRBJ1-1, with 7 bases matching TRBD1. Germline CDR1 reads SGHKS; CDR2 reads YYEKEE (reference sequence). V shed 0 bases, J shed 7 bases, and the junction held 3 bases outside the gene matches. This CDR3 is 13 amino acids long. This CDR3 reads CASSLAGTVEAFF. CDR3 in DNA: TGTGCCAGCAGCTTGGCTGGGACAGTTGAAGCTTTCTTT.

The table lists this clone with a count of one. The rearrangement uses TRBV5-1 and TRBJ2-3, with TRBD2 matching over 12 bases. Trimming took 4 bases from V and 2 from J; bases not matched to a gene: 11. The CDR3 consists of 18 residues. Germline V CDR1 and CDR2: SGHRS, YFSETQ. In nucleotides, the CDR3 is TGCGCCAGCAGCAACACCCCCAGACTAGCGGGAGTCACAGATACGCAGTATTTT. This gives the protein CASSNTPRLAGVTDTQYF.

The V gene is TRBV6-5, the J gene TRBJ1-2, with 8 bases fitting TRBD1. CDR3 length: 13 amino acids. V lost 8 bases to trimming and J lost 4 bases; unmatched junction nucleotides: 6. The germline V gene encodes CDR1 MNHEY and CDR2 SVGAGI. DNA for the CDR3: TGTGCCAGCGTGACAGGGGAAGGCTATGGCTACACCTTC. This sequence encodes CASVTGEGYGYTF.

The chain uses TRBV5-5 and TRBJ1-4; 10 bases fit TRBD1. The germline CDR1 and CDR2 sequences are SGHKS and YYEKEE (reference sequence). The length of the CDR3 is 14 residues. V was clipped by 4 bases and J by 8 bases; unmatched bases: 5. The CDR3 DNA is TGTGCCAGCAGCGGGACAGGGGAGAGCGAAAAACTGTTTTTT. Translation: CASSGTGESEKLFF.

The V and J genes are TRBV25-1 and TRBJ1-1, with a tentative D call TRBD1 (6 bases). The CDR3 covers 14 residues. The V gene lost 3 bases and the J gene lost 10 bases, with 18 bases spanning the gap. Germline values: CDR1 MGHDK, CDR2 SYGVNS. Here the CDR3 DNA reads TGTGCCAGCAGTGACCAACTCCGGGGGGCGGCAGCTTTCTTT. Protein product: CASSDQLRGAAAFF.

The chain couples TRBV30 to TRBJ2-1, with D maybe TRBD1 (6 bases). The V gene's germline CDR1 is GTSNPN and CDR2 SVGIG (reference sequence). There are 12 residues in the CDR3. V lost 0 bases and J lost 8, with 8 bases in between. As DNA, the CDR3 is TGTGCCTGGAGTGTTTCAGGGGATGAGCAGTTCTTC. Protein product: CAWSVSGDEQFF. The full variable domain, rest sourced from reference TRBV30 and TRBJ2-1, is SQTIHQWPATLVQPVGSPLSLECTVEGTSNPNLYWYRQAAGRGLQLLFYSVGIGQISSEVPQNLSASRPQDRQFILSSKKLLLSDSGFYLCAWSVSGDEQFFGPGTRLTVL.

The V call is TRBV9, the J call TRBJ2-7; no clear D gene. Trimming shortened V by 0 bases and J by 3 bases, and 13 bases separated the two germline ends. In germline, CDR1 is SGDLS, CDR2 YYNGEE. CDR3 size: 15 residues. The CDR3 here is CASSVGPLSVYEQYF. The CDR3 bases are TGTGCCAGCAGCGTAGGACCCTTAAGCGTCTACGAGCAGTACTTC. Using reference TRBV9 and TRBJ2-7 for the parts outside the CDR3, the full variable domain is DSGVTQTPKHLITATGQRVTLRCSPRSGDLSVYWYQQSLDQGLQFLIQYYNGEERAKGNILERFSAQQFPDLHSELNLSSLELGDSALYFCASSVGPLSVYEQYFGPGTRLTVT.

This rearrangement joins TRBV27 to TRBJ2-1, with 7 nucleotides matching TRBD2. The J segment lost 9 bases and the V segment lost 5 bases, leaving 13 bases of the junction unmatched. Germline V CDR1 and CDR2: MNHEY, SMNVEV (reference sequence). This CDR3 comprises 15 residues. CDR3: CASSPPRGRGSEQFF. In nucleotides, the CDR3 is TGTGCCAGCAGTCCCCCGCGCGGGAGAGGCAGTGAGCAGTTCTTC.